The rows below give T cell receptor beta chains drawn from one sample of a study of shared clonotypes between healthy human individuals. The data were produced by immunoSEQ multiplex PCR, yet TCRdb's version contains in-frame clones alone and is incomplete. The sample records around 2.1 million clones, 90% to 95% being singletons. The sequencing sample was made of naive CD8+ T cells from PBMCs. The receptor source for this set is a man younger than 30 in good health. Some clones in this sample may be carry-over from other donors' samples. The CDR3 runs from the conserved cysteine through the conserved F or W. Fields, in order: J gene, clone size, V gene, D gene, CDR3 protein, CDR3 DNA. D genes are given only for firm matches. The size of a clone is reported for some rows only, either as once, few or many, or as a class for expanded clones.

TRBJ2-5	once	TRBV2	TRBD2	CASDSGGLADF	TGTGCCAGCGATTCAGGGGGACTAGCGGACTTC
TRBJ2-5	NA	TRBV7-9	NA	CASSLGASSLEKTQYF	TGTGCCAGCAGCTTAGGTGCTTCCTCTTTAGAAAAGACCCAGTACTTC
TRBJ2-1	NA	TRBV7-9	NA	CASNQGGVHPLYNEQFF	TGTGCCAGCAATCAAGGAGGGGTCCACCCCCTTTACAATGAGCAGTTCTTC
TRBJ2-1	NA	TRBV4-3	TRBD2	CASSQSGNSYNEQFF	TGCGCCAGCAGCCAAAGCGGGAACTCCTACAATGAGCAGTTCTTC
TRBJ2-1	NA	TRBV9	TRBD2	CASSSRLAGAHNEQFF	TGTGCCAGCAGCTCCAGACTAGCGGGGGCACACAATGAGCAGTTCTTC
TRBJ2-5	NA	TRBV28	TRBD2	CASSLFTRLAGGGETQYF	TGTGCCAGCAGTTTATTTACCCGACTAGCGGGAGGGGGAGAGACCCAGTACTTC
TRBJ2-2	NA	TRBV7-9	TRBD2	CASSPPGTSGRGPGELFF	TGTGCCAGCAGCCCTCCCGGGACTAGCGGGAGGGGTCCCGGGGAGCTGTTTTTT
TRBJ2-2	NA	TRBV30	TRBD2	CASIAGGRAGELFF	TGTGCCTCAATAGCGGGAGGGAGGGCCGGGGAGCTGTTTTTT
TRBJ2-1	NA	TRBV29-1	TRBD2	CGGSASGRKDEQFF	TGCGGCGGTTCGGCTAGCGGGAGGAAGGATGAGCAGTTCTTC
TRBJ2-1	NA	TRBV6-5	NA	CASSYGGWGDEQFF	TGTGCCAGCAGTTACGGAGGGTGGGGGGATGAGCAGTTCTTC
TRBJ2-1	NA	TRBV9	NA	CASSVGTRYNEQFF	TGTGCCAGCAGCGTGGGGACGCGATACAATGAGCAGTTCTTC
TRBJ2-1	NA	TRBV28	TRBD2	CASRPAGGGEQFF	TGTGCCAGCAGACCCGCGGGGGGGGGTGAGCAGTTCTTC
TRBJ2-1	once	TRBV6-4	TRBD1	CASSADRGLYNEQFF	TGTGCCAGCAGTGCCGACAGGGGACTTTACAATGAGCAGTTCTTC
TRBJ2-7	NA	TRBV5-6	NA	CASSLGGYEQYF	TGTGCCAGCAGCTTGGGTGGGTACGAGCAGTACTTC
TRBJ2-1	NA	TRBV14	TRBD2	CASSELAGDNEQFF	TGTGCCAGCAGTGAACTAGCGGGAGACAATGAGCAGTTCTTC
TRBJ2-7	NA	TRBV27	TRBD1	CASRADRGNYEQYF	TGTGCCAGCAGAGCCGACAGGGGGAACTACGAGCAGTACTTC
TRBJ2-7	NA	TRBV27	NA	CASSPGLVPYEQYF	TGTGCCAGCTCCCCGGGGCTAGTACCCTACGAGCAGTACTTC
TRBJ2-1	NA	TRBV28	NA	CASSFWRQDHNEQFF	TGTGCCAGCAGTTTTTGGAGACAGGACCACAATGAGCAGTTCTTC
TRBJ1-2	NA	TRBV9	NA	CASSVASRVNYGYTF	TGTGCCAGCAGCGTAGCGAGCAGGGTGAACTATGGCTACACCTTC
TRBJ2-5	NA	TRBV1	NA	CTSNFPGTSGAGQNETQETQYF	TGCACCAGCAACTTCCCCGGGACTAGCGGGGCCGGACAAAACGAAACCCAAGAGACCCAGTACTTC
TRBJ2-1	NA	TRBV10-3	NA	CATPGQNNEQFF	TGTGCCACCCCAGGACAGAACAATGAGCAGTTCTTC
TRBJ1-2	once	TRBV6-1	NA	CASSGKGRVNGYTF	TGTGCCAGCAGTGGAAAGGGCAGGGTAAATGGCTACACCTTC
TRBJ2-7	NA	TRBV5-1	TRBD2	CASSQRVAGYSYEQYF	TGCGCCAGCAGTCAGAGGGTAGCGGGCTATTCCTACGAGCAGTACTTC
TRBJ2-1	NA	TRBV5-4	TRBD2	CASERTSGDNEQFF	TGTGCCAGCGAAAGGACTAGCGGAGACAATGAGCAGTTCTTC
TRBJ1-2	NA	TRBV2	NA	CASMKGHDFNYGYTF	TGTGCCAGCATGAAGGGACATGATTTTAACTATGGCTACACCTTC
TRBJ2-4	NA	TRBV27	TRBD1	CASSSTPGTGVLLAKNIQYF	TGTGCCAGCAGTTCCACCCCCGGGACAGGGGTCCTCTTAGCCAAAAACATTCAGTACTTC
TRBJ1-1	NA	TRBV9	TRBD1	CASSVFLRGDTEAFF	TGTGCCAGCAGCGTATTTCTCAGGGGGGACACTGAAGCTTTCTTT
TRBJ2-7	NA	TRBV27	NA	CASSFAGPGEQYF	TGTGCCAGCAGTTTTGCAGGGCCGGGCGAGCAGTACTTC
TRBJ2-1	NA	TRBV4-3	TRBD2	CASSQDPLAGAGDEQFF	TGCGCCAGCAGCCAAGACCCTCTAGCGGGAGCTGGCGATGAGCAGTTCTTC
TRBJ2-7	NA	TRBV27	NA	CASSLLGGVSYEQYF	TGTGCCAGCAGTTTACTAGGGGGAGTATCCTACGAGCAGTACTTC
TRBJ2-7	NA	TRBV28	NA	CASLGDSPYEQYF	TGTGCCAGCTTGGGGGACTCGCCGTACGAGCAGTACTTC
TRBJ1-1	NA	TRBV15	NA	CATSREVGGGPLPEAFF	TGTGCCACCAGCAGAGAAGTTGGGGGAGGCCCTCTACCCGAAGCTTTCTTT
TRBJ2-7	NA	TRBV2	TRBD2	CASREGLATTYEQYF	TGTGCCAGCAGGGAGGGACTAGCGACAACCTACGAGCAGTACTTC
TRBJ2-6	NA	TRBV29-1	NA	CSAQISGANVLTF	TGCAGCGCTCAGATCTCTGGGGCCAACGTCCTGACTTTC
TRBJ2-5	NA	TRBV2	TRBD1	CASSEQGAIQETQYF	TGTGCCAGCAGCGAACAGGGGGCTATCCAAGAGACCCAGTACTTC
TRBJ2-7	NA	TRBV9	TRBD1	CASSGAGTGAHEQYF	TGTGCCAGCAGCGGAGCCGGGACAGGGGCACACGAGCAGTACTTC
TRBJ2-1	NA	TRBV9	NA	CASSVATGLNEQFF	TGTGCCAGCAGCGTAGCTACAGGGCTCAATGAGCAGTTCTTC
TRBJ1-4	NA	TRBV15	NA	CATSLKSGPNEKLFF	TGTGCCACCAGCTTGAAGTCGGGTCCCAATGAAAAACTGTTTTTT
TRBJ2-1	NA	TRBV5-4	TRBD2	CASSLARTSGALNEQFF	TGTGCCAGCAGCTTGGCGCGGACTAGCGGGGCCCTCAATGAGCAGTTCTTC
TRBJ1-3	NA	TRBV5-6	NA	CASSLGESGNTIYF	TGTGCCAGCAGCCTTGGGGAGTCTGGAAACACCATATATTTT
TRBJ1-1	NA	TRBV5-6	NA	CASSASLGGHHTEAFF	TGTGCCAGCAGCGCGTCGTTAGGGGGGCATCACACTGAAGCTTTCTTT
TRBJ2-7	NA	TRBV6-1	NA	CASSEVEGLPGDEQYF	TGTGCCAGCAGTGAAGTGGAGGGACTCCCTGGGGACGAGCAGTACTTC
TRBJ2-7	NA	TRBV2	NA	CATTGGSYEQYF	TGTGCCACCACGGGTGGGTCCTACGAGCAGTACTTC
TRBJ2-2	NA	TRBV5-1	TRBD2	CASSLLAGGPSGTGELFF	TGCGCCAGCAGCTTGTTAGCGGGAGGGCCCTCGGGCACCGGGGAGCTGTTTTTT
TRBJ2-3	NA	TRBV7-6	TRBD2	CASSLLAGGRGTDTQYF	TGTGCCAGCAGCTTACTGGCGGGAGGGAGGGGCACAGATACGCAGTATTTT
TRBJ1-5	NA	TRBV15	NA	CATSRDQGGVNWQPQHF	TGTGCCACCAGCAGAGATCAGGGAGGGGTCAACTGGCAGCCCCAGCATTTT
TRBJ1-2	NA	TRBV9	NA	CASSASRGGGYGYTF	TGTGCCAGCAGCGCCAGTCGCGGGGGTGGCTATGGCTACACCTTC